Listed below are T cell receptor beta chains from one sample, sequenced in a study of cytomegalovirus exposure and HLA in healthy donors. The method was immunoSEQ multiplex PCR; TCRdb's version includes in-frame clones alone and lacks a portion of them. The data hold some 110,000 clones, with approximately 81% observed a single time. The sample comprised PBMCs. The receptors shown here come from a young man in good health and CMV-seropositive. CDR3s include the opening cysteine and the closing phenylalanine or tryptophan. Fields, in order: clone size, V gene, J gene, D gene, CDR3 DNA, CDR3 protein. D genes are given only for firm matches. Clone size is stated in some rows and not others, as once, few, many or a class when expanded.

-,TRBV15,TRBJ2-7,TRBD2,TGTGCCACCAGCAGGGGGACCGGACTAGCCCCCTACGAGCAGTACTTC,CATSRGTGLAPYEQYF
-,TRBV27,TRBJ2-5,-,TGTGCCAGCACCCCAAGGGGGGGCGAGACCCAGTACTTC,CASTPRGGETQYF
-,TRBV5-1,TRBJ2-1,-,TGCGCCAGCAGCTTCGACAGGCCGACCTACAATGAGCAGTTCTTC,CASSFDRPTYNEQFF
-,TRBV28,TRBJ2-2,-,TGTGCCAGCAGTGCCCGTCGATATGGAGCGCCCCTGGCCACCGGGGAGCTGTTTTTT,CASSARRYGAPLATGELFF
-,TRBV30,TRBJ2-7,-,TGTGCCTGGAGTCAGGGGACCGTTTACGAGCAGTACTTC,CAWSQGTVYEQYF
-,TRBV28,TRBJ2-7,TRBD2,TGTGCCAGCAGTTTAATAGCGGGAGCACACGAGCAGTACTTC,CASSLIAGAHEQYF
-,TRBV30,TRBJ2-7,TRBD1,TGTGCCTGGAGACAGCGGGACAGGGGGCGATTTGGTGAGCAGTACTTC,CAWRQRDRGRFGEQYF
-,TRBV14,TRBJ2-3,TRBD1,TGTGCCAGCAGCCAGATCGACAGGGGGGTCACAGATACGCAGTATTTT,CASSQIDRGVTDTQYF
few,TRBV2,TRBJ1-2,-,TGTGCCAGCAGTGTGGCGCCAGGGCCTGGCTACACCTTC,CASSVAPGPGYTF
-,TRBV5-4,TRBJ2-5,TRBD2,TGTGCCAGCAGCTTGGGACTAGCGGGACAAGAGACCCAGTACTTC,CASSLGLAGQETQYF
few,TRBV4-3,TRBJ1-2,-,TGCGCCAGCAGCCAAGATAACAGATTGTGGTATGGCTACACCTTC,CASSQDNRLWYGYTF
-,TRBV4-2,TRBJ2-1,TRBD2,TGTGCCAGCAGCCAGGAAGACCCCGGACTAGCGGGAGGGACTGAGCAGTTCTTC,CASSQEDPGLAGGTEQFF
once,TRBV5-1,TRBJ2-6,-,TGCGCCAGCAGCTTTACAGGGACTGGGGCCAACGTCCTGACTTTC,CASSFTGTGANVLTF
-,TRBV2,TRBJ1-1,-,TGTGCCAGCAGTATACAGGGAACTGAAGCTTTCTTT,CASSIQGTEAFF
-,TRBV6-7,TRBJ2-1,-,TGTGCCAGCAGTTACGAGACTAGTTTTCGGTCCTACAATGAGCAGTTCTTC,CASSYETSFRSYNEQFF
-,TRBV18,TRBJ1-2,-,TGTGCCAGCTCAGATAGTCGGGGGAACGTCGGTGGCTACACCTTC,CASSDSRGNVGGYTF
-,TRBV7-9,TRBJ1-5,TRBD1,TGTTCCAGCAGCCCGACAGGGGTTGATCAGCCCCAGCATTTT,CSSSPTGVDQPQHF
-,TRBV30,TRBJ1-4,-,TGTGCCTGGAGTCCCCCACAGGCCCCCTTTCGTGAAAAACTGTTTTTT,CAWSPPQAPFREKLFF
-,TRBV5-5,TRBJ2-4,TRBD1,TGTGCCAGCAGCGGGGACAGTGATCTAGCCAAAAACATTCAGTACTTC,CASSGDSDLAKNIQYF
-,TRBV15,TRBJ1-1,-,TGTGCCACCAGCGTAGTTCTGAACACTGAAGCTTTCTTT,CATSVVLNTEAFF
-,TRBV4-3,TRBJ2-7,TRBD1,TGCGCCAGCAGCCAAGTTCAGGGGGTTGTCTACGAGCAGTACTTC,CASSQVQGVVYEQYF
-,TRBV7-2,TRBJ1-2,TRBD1,TGTGCCAGCAGCCCGGTCCTCGGACAGGGGTCCTATGGCTACACCTTC,CASSPVLGQGSYGYTF
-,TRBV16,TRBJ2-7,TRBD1,TGTGCCAGCAGTTATCCGGGACAGGGGGCCTACGAGCAGTACTTC,CASSYPGQGAYEQYF
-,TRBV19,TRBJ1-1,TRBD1,TGTGCCAGTAGTGCCGGACAGGGGAACACTGAAGCTTTCTTT,CASSAGQGNTEAFF
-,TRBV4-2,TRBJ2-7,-,TGTGCCAGCAGCCAGGCAGGTTCACCCTACGAGCAGTACTTC,CASSQAGSPYEQYF
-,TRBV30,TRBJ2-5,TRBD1,TGTGCCTGGTCGATTGGACAGGGGACCCAAGAGACCCAGTACTTC,CAWSIGQGTQETQYF
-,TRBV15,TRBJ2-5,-,TGTGCCACCAGCAGAGCCAGAGAGACCCAGTACTTC,CATSRARETQYF
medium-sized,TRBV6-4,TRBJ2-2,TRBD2,TGTGCCAGCAGTGCTCTAGCGGGGGCCACCGGGGAGCTGTTTTTT,CASSALAGATGELFF
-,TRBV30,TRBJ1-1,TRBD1,TGTGCCTGGAACCCGGGACAGGCTGGTGAAGCTTTCTTT,CAWNPGQAGEAFF
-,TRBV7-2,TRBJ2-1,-,TGTGCCAGCAGCGAGACAGGCAGGTACAATGAGCAGTTCTTC,CASSETGRYNEQFF